Shown below are 21 T cell receptor beta chains from a single sample sequenced in a study of shared clonotypes between healthy human individuals. It was CD45RO-negative cells, positively selected for CCR7, that made up naive CD8 cells, with terminally differentiated effector memory CD45RA+ cells excluded. TCRdb's copy holds only in-frame clones and misses some; the assay was immunoSEQ multiplex PCR. This sample carries about 1.9 million clones, 85% to 95% of them seen once, and the ten largest clones take about 1.7%. The sequenced material came from naive CD8+ T cells from PBMCs. These receptors were taken from a man between 18 and 35 years old in good health. Some clones in this sample may be carry-over from other donors' samples.

The chain uses TRBV5-8 and TRBJ1-5; D is perhaps TRBD1 (5 bases). V was shortened by 7 bases and J by 6 bases, with 17 bases between the two germline ends. Germline V gene lookup returns CDR1 SGHTS and CDR2 YDEGEE. The CDR3 runs 14 residues. The chain's CDR3 is CASGGRRGRQPQHF. The CDR3 coding sequence is TGTGCCAGCGGCGGGAGGAGGGGTCGTCAGCCCCAGCATTTT.

The chain employs TRBV4-1 and TRBJ1-4; the match to TRBD1 covers 7 bases. After removal of 1 base from V and 6 bases from J, the junction contained 11 bases not matched to a gene. CDR1 and CDR2 (germline): MGHRA, YSYEKL. The CDR3 totals 17 residues. This chain's CDR3 is CASSQVVRRQGHEKLFF. DNA of the CDR3: TGCGCCAGCAGCCAAGTTGTTAGGAGACAGGGTCATGAAAAACTGTTTTTT.

This chain uses TRBV7-2 with TRBJ2-7, with D maybe TRBD1 (6 bases). The CDR3 covers 15 residues. V dropped 4 bases and J dropped 1 base, with 14 bases sitting between them. Germline values: CDR1 SGHTA, CDR2 FQGNSA. As DNA, the CDR3 is TGTGCCAGCAGCTCACCGGGACAAATATCCTACGAGCAGTACTTC. It translates to CASSSPGQISYEQYF.

V gene TRBV27 combines with J gene TRBJ2-7, with D tentatively TRBD2 (5 bases). Trimming removed 2 bases from V and 2 bases from J, with 13 bases in between. Per the germline V gene, CDR1 is MNHEY and CDR2 is SMNVEV (reference sequence). This CDR3 region has 15 residues. The CDR3 region has the DNA TGTGCCAGCAGTTTACGGCTAGCCCCACCCTACGAGCAGTACTTC. Its protein product is CASSLRLAPPYEQYF.

The chain employs TRBV7-9 and TRBJ1-1; tentative D call: TRBD1 (5 bases). This CDR3 is 16 amino acids long. V lost 0 bases, J lost 2 bases, and 13 bases lay in between. Germline V CDR1 and CDR2: SEHNR, FQNEAQ (reference sequence). The CDR3 DNA is TGTGCCAGCAGCTTAGCTCACACAGGCCCTAACACTGAAGCTTTCTTT. Protein product: CASSLAHTGPNTEAFF.

This clone has just one count. The chain combines TRBV28 with TRBJ1-5, with a weak D call TRBD1 (5 bases). V was trimmed by 3 bases and J by 3 bases, leaving 12 bases between them. Germline V CDR1 and CDR2: MDHEN, SYDVKM. This CDR3 contains 15 residues. The CDR3 here is CASSLWRQTNQPQHF. The CDR3 DNA follows: TGTGCCAGCAGTTTGTGGAGACAGACCAATCAGCCCCAGCATTTT. Full variable domain (outside the CDR3, taken from reference TRBV28 and TRBJ1-5): DVKVTQSSRYLVKRTGEKVFLECVQDMDHENMFWYRQDPGLGLRLIYFSYDVKMKEKGDIPEGYSVSREKKERFSLILESASTNQTSMYLCASSLWRQTNQPQHFGDGTRLSIL.

In regard to this clone: Other DNA sequences of this sample code for an identical CDR3. This chain links TRBV9 with TRBJ2-3; 9 bases align to TRBD2. V lost 1 base and J lost 3; bases outside the gene matches: 3. Germline assignment: CDR1 SGDLS and CDR2 YYNGEE. The CDR3 covers 15 residues. The CDR3 nucleotides are TGTGCCAGCAGCGTACTAGCGGGGAGGACAGATACGCAGTATTTT. The encoded protein is CASSVLAGRTDTQYF.

This rearrangement joins TRBV10-3 to TRBJ2-7; D is perhaps TRBD1 (5 bases). There are 11 residues in the CDR3. CDR1 and CDR2 from the germline V gene are ENHRY and SYGVKD. V was cut by 7 bases and J by 3 bases, with 7 bases left in between. The CDR3 spells CAIKDSYEQYF. The CDR3 DNA reads TGTGCCATCAAAGACAGCTACGAGCAGTACTTC.

The chain is built from TRBV11-2 and TRBJ2-1; 9 positions match TRBD2. V trimming: 4 bases; J trimming: 8 bases; junction bases outside the gene matches: 15. The CDR3 consists of 17 residues. The germline CDR1 and CDR2 sequences are SGHAT and FQNNGV. The CDR3 region has the DNA TGTGCCAGCAGCTCATTACCGCCGGGACTAGCAACCGATGAGCAGTTCTTC. Encoded protein: CASSSLPPGLATDEQFF. Variable domain in full (rest from reference TRBV11-2 and TRBJ2-1): EAGVAQSPRYKIIEKRQSVAFWCNPISGHATLYWYQQILGQGPKLLIQFQNNGVVDDSQLPKDRFSAERLKGVDSTLKIQPAKLEDSAVYLCASSSLPPGLATDEQFFGPGTRLTVL.

The rearrangement links TRBV5-6 to TRBJ2-7; D might be TRBD2 (6 bases). V was clipped by 6 bases and J by 2 bases, with 15 bases between them. The CDR3 runs 14 residues. Germline CDR1 SGHDT, CDR2 YYEEEE. CDR3 bases: TGTGCCAGCAAGCCTTGGGACTCAGCCTACGAGCAGTACTTC. Translation: CASKPWDSAYEQYF.

CDR3 in amino acids: CASSQVPVSYEQYF. CDR3 DNA sequence: TGCGCCAGCAGCCAAGTACCGGTCTCCTACGAGCAGTACTTC. This sequence joins TRBV4-1 and TRBJ2-7; no clear D. V lost 1 base, J lost 0 bases, and 7 bases lay in between. Per germline, CDR1 MGHRA and CDR2 YSYEKL. This CDR3 region has 14 residues.

The chain couples TRBV5-4 to TRBJ2-1; no clear D gene. Between the trimmed V and J ends, which lost 0 bases and 8 bases, there was a span of 6 bases. Germline V lookup: CDR1 SGHNT, CDR2 YYREEE (reference sequence). The CDR3 consists of 12 residues. The CDR3 DNA reads as TGTGCCAGCAGCTTGGCCTCCGATGAGCAGTTCTTC. It encodes CASSLASDEQFF. Variable domain in full (rest from reference TRBV5-4 and TRBJ2-1): ETGVTQSPTHLIKTRGQQVTLRCSSQSGHNTVSWYQQALGQGPQFIFQYYREEENGRGNFPPRFSGLQFPNYSSELNVNALELDDSALYLCASSLASDEQFFGPGTRLTVL.

A single count supports this clone. The chain carries TRBV19 and TRBJ2-3, with TRBD2 matching 11 bases. With 9 bases clipped from V and 2 bases from J, the junction kept 4 bases outside the gene matches. This CDR3 has 14 residues. CDR1 is LNHDA, CDR2 SQIVND, per germline (reference sequence). CDR3 region: CASRLAGTTDTQYF. The DNA for the CDR3 is TGTGCCAGCCGACTAGCGGGGACCACAGATACGCAGTATTTT. Drawing the rest from reference TRBV19 and TRBJ2-3, the complete variable domain is DGGITQSPKYLFRKEGQNVTLSCEQNLNHDAMYWYRQDPGQGLRLIYYSQIVNDFQKGDIAEGYSVSREKKESFPLTVTSAQKNPTAFYLCASRLAGTTDTQYFGPGTRLTVL.

Regarding this clone: The same CDR3 also results from other DNA sequences found in this sample. The rearrangement joins TRBV5-1 to TRBJ1-2; no clear D gene. This CDR3 contains 14 residues. CDR1 and CDR2 (germline): SGHRS, YFSETQ. The V and J ends lost 0 bases and 3 bases respectively, with 9 bases between them. The CDR3 protein is CASSLAGGDYGYTF. The CDR3 nucleotides read TGCGCCAGCAGCTTGGCCGGCGGGGACTATGGCTACACCTTC.

The rearrangement links TRBV7-8 to TRBJ2-7; possibly TRBD1 for D (5 bases). V was cut by 4 bases and J by 1 base, with 8 bases left in between. Germline CDR1 and CDR2: SGHVS and FQNEAQ. There are 13 residues in the CDR3. CDR3 sequence: CASSSRGSYEQYF. The DNA for the CDR3 is TGTGCCAGCAGCTCAAGGGGTTCCTACGAGCAGTACTTC.

This chain links TRBV6-6 with TRBJ2-2; D is undetermined. This CDR3 contains 13 residues. The germline V gene encodes CDR1 MNHNY and CDR2 SVGAGI (reference sequence). Between the trimmed V and J ends, which lost 2 bases and 4 bases, there was a span of 5 bases. The CDR3 here is CASSYVVTGELFF. CDR3 coding DNA: TGTGCCAGCAGTTACGTCGTCACCGGGGAGCTGTTTTTT.

This clone has just one count. The chain joins TRBV4-3 to TRBJ2-1, with D unclear. The CDR3 has 15 amino acids. Germline-derived CDR1 and CDR2 are LGHNA and YSLEER. The V end was cut by 4 bases, the J end by 0 bases, with 10 bases between. CDR3 in amino acids: CASSLGSSSYNEQFF. In DNA, the CDR3 is TGCGCCAGCAGCCTCGGCTCGAGCTCCTACAATGAGCAGTTCTTC.

The gene calls are TRBV5-6 and TRBJ2-3; 12 bases agree with TRBD2. Germline V gives CDR1 SGHDT, CDR2 YYEEEE. Trimming cost V 3 bases and J 7 bases; bases outside gene matches: 6. The CDR3 contains 15 residues. CDR3 loop: CASSWGLAGPNTQYF. The CDR3 nucleotides are TGTGCCAGCAGCTGGGGACTAGCGGGTCCCAATACGCAGTATTTT.

This sequence joins TRBV28 and TRBJ2-1; no firm D call. CDR3 size: 12 residues. Germline CDR1 MDHEN, CDR2 SYDVKM. V was cut by 3 bases and J by 9 bases, with 9 bases left in between. CDR3 nucleotide sequence: TGTGCCAGCAGTTTCGTTGGGATTGAGCAGTTCTTC. Its protein is CASSFVGIEQFF.

The gene calls are TRBV27 and TRBJ2-1; TRBD1 aligns across 7 bases. V lost 5 bases to trimming and J lost 2 bases; unmatched junction nucleotides: 6. The germline CDR1 and CDR2 sequences are MNHEY and SMNVEV (reference sequence). The CDR3 has 15 residues. The CDR3 region is CASSPETGPYNEQFF. CDR3 DNA: TGTGCCAGCAGTCCAGAGACAGGGCCCTACAATGAGCAGTTCTTC.

The chain joins TRBV13 to TRBJ2-7; TRBD1 might be the D (6 bases). Between the trimmed V and J ends, which lost 4 bases and 3 bases, there was a span of 16 bases. Germline lookup yields CDR1 PRHDT and CDR2 FYEKMQ (reference sequence). CDR3 length: 15 amino acids. CDR3 nucleotides: TGTGCCAGCAGCTATCAACAGGGTGGCGGCTACGAGCAGTACTTC. It yields the protein CASSYQQGGGYEQYF.